This T cell receptor beta chain was identified during a study of T cells after yellow fever vaccination. TCR cDNA, made by 5'RACE template switching, carried an added universal primer site and UMIs. TCRdb re-called the 5' RACE reads through MiXCR, storing one row per CDR3 protein. The sample shows under 700,000 distinct CDR3 sequences, about 17% of them seen only once. This clonotype was counted a few times. Its cognate antigen is unknown. Study results and caveats: The bulk population could contribute abundant contaminating clonotypes to FACS-sorted repertoires. The secondary response was weaker but peaked faster, day 5 versus 15. Clonotype sharing between CD4 and CD8 compartments was small.

The sample in question was PBMCs, obtained 4 to 6 days after the first yellow fever vaccination. The TCR sequence derives from a man in his late teens or twenties who received the YFV17D yellow fever vaccine.

The CDR3 DNA reads as TGCAGTGCTAGAGAACAGGTTGTGCACCAAGAGACCCAGTACTTC. Residues: CSAREQVVHQETQYF. J is TRBJ2-5 and V is TRBV20-1, with D perhaps TRBD1 (5 bases). In germline, CDR1 is DFQATT, CDR2 SNEGSKA (reference sequence). Between the trimmed V and J ends, which lost 0 bases and 0 bases, there was a span of 11 bases. The CDR3 runs to 15 residues.